The next 15 T cell receptor beta chains were all read from a single sample in a study of beta chain features in type 1 diabetes. Findings of the study overall: People with Type 1 diabetes carried modestly yet significantly shorter TCRB CDR3s in all four CD4+ subsets.

Their recognized antigens are unknown. Expressed TCRB transcripts were sequenced after all isolated RNA was converted to cDNA. The method was immunoSEQ multiplex PCR; TCRdb's version includes in-frame clones alone and lacks a portion of them. Among more than 120,000 clones, less than 15% were seen once, and the ten largest hold under 1.5%. The sample consisted of central memory CD4+ T cells from blood. The receptors shown here come from a man aged 18 to 30 with type 1 diabetes.

This clone was picked up a small number of times. The chain combines TRBV11-2 with TRBJ1-2; 9 bases map to TRBD1. The CDR3 runs to 13 residues. The germline V gene has CDR1 SGHAT and CDR2 FQNNGV. Unmatched junction bases numbered 3, after V lost 6 bases and J lost 4 bases. The CDR3 DNA follows: TGTGCCAGCAGGCCACAGGGGGCCTATGGCTACACCTTC. This translates into CASRPQGAYGYTF.

This rearrangement joins TRBV30 to TRBJ2-5; perhaps D is TRBD1 or TRBD2 (5 bases each). V lost 1 base and J lost 5, with 14 bases in between. Germline assignment: CDR1 GTSNPN and CDR2 SVGIG (reference sequence). CDR3 length: 14 amino acids. This CDR3 reads CAWSGGASWETQYF. For the CDR3, the DNA is TGTGCCTGGAGTGGTGGGGCTAGCTGGGAGACCCAGTACTTC.

This clone has just a few counts. In DNA, the CDR3 is TGCGCCAGCAGCCAGTTGCGTGAGGATACGCAGTATTTT. Amino acids: CASSQLREDTQYF. The chain employs TRBV4-1 and TRBJ2-3; D is unclear. Germline V gene data show CDR1 as MGHRA and CDR2 as YSYEKL. This CDR3 comprises 13 residues. Trimming cost V 3 bases and J 6 bases, with 10 bases left between them.

The V gene is TRBV5-4, the J gene TRBJ2-3; TRBD2 matches at 7 bases. The CDR3 has 15 amino acids. Germline CDR1 reads SGHNT; CDR2 reads YYREEE (reference sequence). V gave up 4 bases and J gave up 1 base; unmatched junction bases: 6. The CDR3 loop is CASSPGGKGTDTQYF. As DNA, the CDR3 is TGTGCCAGCAGCCCCGGGGGGAAGGGCACAGATACGCAGTATTTT.

This clone turned up a few times. V and J are TRBV2 and TRBJ2-3, with D perhaps TRBD2 (5 bases). V lost 3 bases to trimming and J lost 8 bases, with 18 bases between them. CDR3 length equals 15 residues. Germline CDR1 SNHLY, CDR2 FYNNEI. The CDR3: CASSEGMGSEGTQYF. CDR3 coding DNA: TGTGCCAGCAGTGAGGGGATGGGATCCGAGGGTACGCAGTATTTT.

This clone was picked up many times. The chain combines TRBV5-1 with TRBJ2-5; D possibly corresponds to TRBD1 (5 bases). V lost 0 bases, J lost 6 bases, and 15 bases lay in between. The CDR3 length is 15 residues. Germline V lookup: CDR1 SGHRS, CDR2 YFSETQ. The chain's CDR3 is CASSLEVGLAQTQYF. Written as DNA, the CDR3 is TGCGCCAGCAGCTTGGAAGTGGGGCTGGCTCAGACCCAGTACTTC.

This clone came up a few times. This rearrangement joins TRBV5-1 to TRBJ2-1; D could derive from TRBD1 or TRBD2 (5 bases each). The CDR3 runs to 14 residues. The germline V and J ends were trimmed by 0 bases and 8 bases, with 12 bases remaining between them. CDR1 and CDR2 from the germline V gene are SGHRS and YFSETQ. The CDR3 region has the DNA TGCGCCAGCAGCTTGGTAACGAGGGGTCATGAGCAGTTCTTC. This encodes CASSLVTRGHEQFF.

This clone has only a few counts. The chain joins TRBV9 to TRBJ2-3; D may be TRBD1 (8 bases). This CDR3 contains 17 residues. Germline V gives CDR1 SGDLS, CDR2 YYNGEE. The V gene lost 0 bases and the J gene lost 6 bases, with 20 bases spanning the gap. The chain's CDR3 is CASSVAIYRGGADTQYF. The CDR3 region has the DNA TGTGCCAGCAGCGTAGCAATCTACAGGGGGGGTGCGGATACGCAGTATTTT.

The sample holds a few counts of this clone. This chain links TRBV13 with TRBJ1-2; TRBD1 matches at 8 bases. CDR3 length: 15 residues. The V and J ends lost 4 bases and 0 bases, in that order; junction bases with no gene match: 4. Germline loops: CDR1 PRHDT, CDR2 FYEKMQ (reference sequence). CDR3 bases: TGTGCCAGCAGCTCATACAGGGGGGCTAACTATGGCTACACCTTC. Protein sequence: CASSSYRGANYGYTF.

This clone has only a few counts. The CDR3 DNA follows: TGTGCCAGCAGCTTAGGGGGGACAGCAACTAATGAAAAACTGTTTTTT. Amino acid sequence: CASSLGGTATNEKLFF. The gene calls are TRBV7-2 and TRBJ1-4; the match to TRBD1 covers 7 bases. Trimming took 1 base from V and 0 from J; bases not matched to a gene: 2. Germline V lookup: CDR1 SGHTA, CDR2 FQGNSA. CDR3 length: 16 amino acids.

This clone was recorded at least ten times. V gene TRBV15 combines with J gene TRBJ2-5, with 9 bases matching TRBD1. V lost 5 bases to trimming and J lost 5 bases; unmatched junction nucleotides: 15. Germline V gene data show CDR1 as LNHNV and CDR2 as YYDKDF (reference sequence). The CDR3 has 17 residues. CDR3 DNA: TGTGCCACCAGCCCAAGTCTCACCCGGGACAGGGCGGAGACCCAGTACTTC. This encodes CATSPSLTRDRAETQYF. The variable domain in full, completed from reference TRBV15 and TRBJ2-5, reads DAMVIQNPRYQVTQFGKPVTLSCSQTLNHNVMYWYQQKSSQAPKLLFHYYDKDFNNEADTPDNFQSRRPNTSFCFLDIRSPGLGDTAMYLCATSPSLTRDRAETQYFGPGTRLLVL.

This clone appeared a few times. The chain couples TRBV5-1 to TRBJ1-1, with D uncertain. CDR1 is SGHRS, CDR2 YFSETQ, per germline. The CDR3 extends over 15 amino acids. The ends were cut back, 0 bases at V and 0 bases at J, with 9 bases in the middle. The CDR3 reads CASSLDREMNTEAFF. CDR3 nucleotide sequence: TGCGCCAGCAGCTTGGACAGAGAAATGAACACTGAAGCTTTCTTT.

V gene TRBV6-5 combines with J gene TRBJ1-2; possible D gene TRBD1, 5 bases. CDR1 is MNHEY and CDR2 is SVGAGI in the germline V gene. V was shortened by 10 bases and J by 3 bases, with 12 bases between the two germline ends. There are 12 residues in the CDR3. The CDR3 protein is CATRAWDYGYTF. The CDR3 region has the DNA TGTGCCACCAGGGCCTGGGACTATGGCTACACCTTC.

The table lists this clone with a few counts. The chain is built from TRBV7-6 and TRBJ2-7; 10 bases fit TRBD1. Germline CDR1 and CDR2: SGHVS and FNYEAQ. This CDR3 is built from 18 residues. Unmatched junction bases numbered 10, after V lost 0 bases and J lost 2 bases. CDR3 in amino acids: CASSLARSTGTGAYEQYF. CDR3 nucleotide sequence: TGTGCCAGCAGCTTAGCCCGCTCCACCGGGACAGGGGCCTACGAGCAGTACTTC.

This clone showed up many times. The chain recombines TRBV30 with TRBJ2-3; TRBD2 matches at 10 bases. The CDR3 consists of 15 residues. In germline, CDR1 is GTSNPN, CDR2 SVGIG (reference sequence). V shed 3 bases and J 4 bases; nucleotides not matched to a gene: 7. CDR3 residues: CAWSQAGGRADTQYF. DNA for the CDR3: TGTGCCTGGAGCCAAGCGGGGGGGCGCGCAGATACGCAGTATTTT. The entire variable domain, with the rest obtained from reference TRBV30 and TRBJ2-3, is as follows: SQTIHQWPATLVQPVGSPLSLECTVEGTSNPNLYWYRQAAGRGLQLLFYSVGIGQISSEVPQNLSASRPQDRQFILSSKKLLLSDSGFYLCAWSQAGGRADTQYFGPGTRLTVL.